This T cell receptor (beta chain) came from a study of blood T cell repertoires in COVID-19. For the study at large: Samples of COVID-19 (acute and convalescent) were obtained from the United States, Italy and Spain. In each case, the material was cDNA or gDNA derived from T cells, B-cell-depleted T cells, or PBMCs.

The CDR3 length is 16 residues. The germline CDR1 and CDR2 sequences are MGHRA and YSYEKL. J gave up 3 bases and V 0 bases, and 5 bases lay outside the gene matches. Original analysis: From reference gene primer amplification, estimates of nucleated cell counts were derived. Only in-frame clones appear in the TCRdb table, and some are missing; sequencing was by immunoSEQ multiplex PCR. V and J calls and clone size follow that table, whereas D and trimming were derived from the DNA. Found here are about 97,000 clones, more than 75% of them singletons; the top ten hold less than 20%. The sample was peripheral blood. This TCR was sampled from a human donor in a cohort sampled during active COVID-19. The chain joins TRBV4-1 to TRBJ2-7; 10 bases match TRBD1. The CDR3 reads CASSQDTGQGVYEQYF. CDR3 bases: TGCGCCAGCAGCCAAGATACCGGACAGGGGGTCTACGAGCAGTACTTC.